The T cell receptor beta chain described here comes from a study of T cell responses to AZD1222 COVID-19 vaccine. As concerns this clone: What it binds is unknown.

Overall study findings and caveats: Researchers took repertoire samples only after the peak T cell response had come. The donor cohort was predominantly white British with a female majority, and clonal diversity may have been underestimated.

The CDR3 length is 14 residues. Germline V gene data show CDR1 as LGHNA and CDR2 as YSLEER. Deletions cut 0 bases from V and 8 bases from J, with 11 bases between. Profiled with immunoSEQ multiplex PCR; TCRdb holds only in-frame clones, not every one. The data hold about 67,000 clones, with about 80% observed a single time. The sequence was obtained from an adult who received the AZD1222 COVID-19 vaccine. Sequenced material: peripheral blood, taken 28 days after the second AZD1222 dose. This chain links TRBV4-3 with TRBJ2-1; D ambiguous. CDR3 in DNA: TGCGCCAGCAGCCAAGAGTGGACGGGCGATGAGCAGTTCTTC. Protein: CASSQEWTGDEQFF.